The clone carrying this TCR beta chain was detected only a few times. No antigen is known for it. TCRdb's copy holds only in-frame clones and misses some; the assay was immunoSEQ multiplex PCR. This sample has about 36,000 clones, with just over 75% found just once. This record belongs to a study of CD4 T cells in relation to SARS-CoV-2 and coronaviruses. The wider study: TCR beta CDR3s were sequenced after 10-day antigen culture of PBMCs. General observations from the study: According to naive versus memory sequencing, detected responses are memory recall, not newly primed.

The V and J ends lost 5 bases and 5 bases respectively, with 15 bases between them. Germline assignment: CDR1 SQVTM and CDR2 ANQGSEA. This CDR3 region has 13 residues. Sorted naive or memory CD4+ cells met CEF peptides for roughly ten days. The TCR originated in an adult with COVID-19. The sample comprised memory CD4+ T cells from PBMCs, cultured in vitro. The V gene is TRBV29-1, the J gene TRBJ2-5; possible D gene TRBD1, 6 bases. For the CDR3, the DNA is TGCAGCGTTCGAACGGACAGTGGGGAGACCCAGTACTTC. It codes for CSVRTDSGETQYF.